The next 10 T cell receptor beta chains were all read from a single sample in a study of cytomegalovirus exposure and HLA in healthy donors. The repertoire was sequenced with immunoSEQ multiplex PCR; TCRdb's copy has only in-frame clones and lacks some. The data hold under 150,000 clones, with around 90% observed a single time. The sequencing sample was made of PBMCs. These receptors all come from a young man in good health and CMV-seropositive.

The J gene is TRBJ2-5, the V gene TRBV5-1; 12 bases match TRBD1. The CDR3 has 17 residues. Germline CDR1 SGHRS, CDR2 YFSETQ. Unmatched junction bases numbered 7, after V lost 3 bases and J lost 1 base. This chain's CDR3 is CASSSPGQGALQETQYF. CDR3 bases: TGCGCCAGCAGCTCTCCGGGACAGGGGGCTCTCCAAGAGACCCAGTACTTC. Using reference TRBV5-1 and TRBJ2-5 for the parts outside the CDR3, the full variable domain is KAGVTQTPRYLIKTRGQQVTLSCSPISGHRSVSWYQQTPGQGLQFLFEYFSETQRNKGNFPGRFSGRQFSNSRSEMNVSTLELGDSALYLCASSSPGQGALQETQYFGPGTRLLVL.

This chain uses TRBV7-6 with TRBJ2-2; 8 positions agree with TRBD2. Germline V gives CDR1 SGHVS, CDR2 FNYEAQ. The CDR3 loop spans 14 amino acids. J gave up 4 bases and V 6 bases, and 4 bases lay outside the gene matches. The CDR3 nucleotides are TGTGCCAGCAGGGTAGCGGGATCCACCGGGGAGCTGTTTTTT. Protein product: CASRVAGSTGELFF. Looking up the rest from reference TRBV7-6 and TRBJ2-2 gives the full variable domain: GAGVSQSPRYKVTKRGQDVALRCDPISGHVSLYWYRQALGQGPEFLTYFNYEAQQDKSGLPNDRFSAERPEGSISTLTIQRTEQRDSAMYRCASRVAGSTGELFFGEGSRLTVL.

The rearrangement uses TRBV11-2 and TRBJ2-7; no reliable D call. The germline V gene encodes CDR1 SGHAT and CDR2 FQNNGV. This CDR3 spans 15 amino acids. The ends were cut back, 0 bases at V and 7 bases at J, with 16 bases in the middle. In DNA form, the CDR3 reads TGTGCCAGCAGCTTAGACGTAGCTGGAATCGGGGAGCAGTACTTC. Its protein is CASSLDVAGIGEQYF.

The V and J genes are TRBV30 and TRBJ2-3; tentatively, D is TRBD2 (5 bases). There are 14 residues in the CDR3. The V gene's germline CDR1 is GTSNPN and CDR2 SVGIG (reference sequence). V gave up 3 bases and J gave up 0 bases, with 10 bases separating them. The CDR3 sequence is CAWRSGLSTDTQYF. The CDR3 nucleotides read TGTGCCTGGAGGAGCGGACTTAGCACAGATACGCAGTATTTT.

V and J are TRBV7-3 and TRBJ2-1, with 8 bases fitting TRBD2. The CDR3 has 17 amino acids. Germline CDR1 reads SGHTA; CDR2 reads FQGTGA. Germline trimming cut 1 base from V and 9 bases from J; bases unmatched to any gene: 14. For the CDR3, the DNA is TGTGCCAGCAGCTTAAGTCTGACGGGAGGGTCCGGGAGTGAGCAGTTCTTC. Its translation: CASSLSLTGGSGSEQFF.

This clone was observed once. The rearrangement links TRBV27 to TRBJ2-7; TRBD2 is a possible D gene (5 bases). The CDR3 sequence is 16 residues long. The V end lost 0 bases, the J end lost 3 bases, and 15 bases lay between the germline ends. CDR1 is MNHEY, CDR2 SMNVEV, per germline (reference sequence). DNA for the CDR3: TGTGCCAGCAGTTTATCGACCGGGGATTTAAGCTACGAGCAGTACTTC. This sequence encodes CASSLSTGDLSYEQYF.

V gene TRBV9 combines with J gene TRBJ2-2; possibly TRBD2 for D (6 bases). The CDR3 runs to 14 residues. Per the germline V gene, CDR1 is SGDLS and CDR2 is YYNGEE. The V gene lost 4 bases and the J gene lost 4 bases, with 11 bases spanning the gap. The DNA for the CDR3 is TGTGCCAGCAGCCCAGGGCGGGGCACCGGGGAGCTGTTTTTT. Its protein product is CASSPGRGTGELFF. The full variable domain, its missing parts supplied by reference TRBV9 and TRBJ2-2, is DSGVTQTPKHLITATGQRVTLRCSPRSGDLSVYWYQQSLDQGLQFLIQYYNGEERAKGNILERFSAQQFPDLHSELNLSSLELGDSALYFCASSPGRGTGELFFGEGSRLTVL.

The chain couples TRBV11-2 to TRBJ2-7, with D unresolved. The CDR3 is made up of 15 amino acids. CDR1 and CDR2 from the germline V gene are SGHAT and FQNNGV. V lost 1 base to trimming and J lost 4 bases, with 14 bases between them. The CDR3 nucleotides read TGTGCCAGCAGCTTAGTTCAGGCGCTAAATTACGAGCAGTACTTC. Its translation: CASSLVQALNYEQYF.

This clone occurred once. This chain uses TRBV6-6 with TRBJ1-1, with 7 bases lining up with TRBD1. Germline lookup yields CDR1 MNHNY and CDR2 SVGAGI (reference sequence). The CDR3 consists of 14 residues. V shed 5 bases and J 4 bases; nucleotides not matched to a gene: 7. CDR3 in amino acids: CASSATGVGTEAFF. DNA of the CDR3: TGTGCCAGCAGTGCCACAGGGGTGGGCACTGAAGCTTTCTTT.

The chain has TRBV29-1 and TRBJ2-2; 9 bases are shared with TRBD2. This CDR3 region has 15 residues. Germline V gene data show CDR1 as SQVTM and CDR2 as ANQGSEA. J was trimmed by 4 bases and V by 6 bases; bases with no gene match: 9. As DNA, the CDR3 is TGCAGCGTCAACTCGGGACTAGCATCCACCGGGGAGCTGTTTTTT. Residues: CSVNSGLASTGELFF.